This entry is about one T cell receptor (beta chain). The antigen is not known. The sample originates from a study of shared clonotypes between healthy human individuals. Study-wide context: Three plates each covered CD4 naive and memory; CD8 naive two, CD8 memory one. Points from the study as a whole: Clonotype sharing among donors likely depends on sequencing depth.

Sequencing was performed with immunoSEQ multiplex PCR; in TCRdb, only in-frame clones are kept and a portion is missing. The repertoire has roughly 650,000 clones, approximately 97% of them found once; the top ten carry 0.055% to 0.07%. The TCR originated in a woman aged 30 to 39 in good health. Source material: naive CD4+ T cells sorted from blood. Sample subset: CD45RA+ positively selected.

CDR3 sequence reads: CSVIGGRFDEQFF. DNA of the CDR3: TGCAGCGTCATAGGGGGGAGGTTCGATGAGCAGTTCTTC. The chain couples TRBV29-1 to TRBJ2-1; D could derive from TRBD1 or TRBD2 (6 bases each). Trimming left V 6 bases short and J 8 bases short, with 17 bases between. This CDR3 region has 13 residues. The V gene's germline CDR1 is SQVTM and CDR2 ANQGSEA.